The 18 T cell receptor beta chains listed next were all sequenced from one sample in a study of blood T cell repertoires in COVID-19. Generated by immunoSEQ multiplex PCR, the TCRdb table keeps only in-frame clones and is missing some. The sample has roughly 130,000 clones, around 80% seen once. The sample consisted of peripheral blood. The receptors come from a man in his sixties with acute or convalescent COVID-19.

V is TRBV6-5 and J is TRBJ2-1; D is perhaps TRBD2 (5 bases). Between the trimmed V and J ends, which lost 8 bases and 2 bases, there was a span of 16 bases. Germline CDR1 is MNHEY and CDR2 is SVGAGI. This CDR3 has 15 amino acids. CDR3 bases: TGTGCCAGCGCTTATAGCGAGATTCCCTACAATGAGCAGTTCTTC. Translation: CASAYSEIPYNEQFF.

This chain uses TRBV14 with TRBJ2-3; 11 bases agree with TRBD2. The germline V gene encodes CDR1 SGHDN and CDR2 FVKESK. After removal of 4 bases from V and 1 base from J, the junction contained 1 base not matched to a gene. The CDR3 has 15 residues. The chain's CDR3 is CASSPGLAGTDTQYF. CDR3 nucleotides: TGTGCCAGCAGCCCGGGACTAGCGGGCACAGATACGCAGTATTTT.

The chain has TRBV30 and TRBJ1-2; D remains unclear. The germline gives CDR1 GTSNPN, CDR2 SVGIG (reference sequence). This CDR3 contains 12 residues. The germline V and J ends were trimmed by 8 bases and 2 bases, with 12 bases remaining between them. The CDR3 bases are TGTGCCGGACTACTAAGGAACTATGGCTACACCTTC. Amino acid sequence: CAGLLRNYGYTF.

This clone occurred a few times. The gene calls are TRBV4-3 and TRBJ2-4; D perhaps matches TRBD2 (6 bases). This CDR3 is 20 amino acids long. The germline V and J ends were trimmed by 0 bases and 6 bases, with 27 bases remaining between them. The germline V gene has CDR1 LGHNA and CDR2 YSLEER. In DNA form, the CDR3 reads TGCGCCAGCAGCCAAGACCCCAGGGTGAGTAGCGGAAACTCCCCAAACATTCAGTACTTC. Translated: CASSQDPRVSSGNSPNIQYF.

The chain couples TRBV7-9 to TRBJ2-3; 11 bases match TRBD2. The CDR3 length is 16 residues. CDR1 and CDR2 (germline): SEHNR, FQNEAQ (reference sequence). Trimming at V came to 3 bases and at J to 5 bases, leaving 7 bases not matched to a gene. The CDR3 here is CASSLGTSGYGDTQYF. CDR3 nucleotides: TGTGCCAGCAGCTTGGGGACTAGCGGTTACGGAGATACGCAGTATTTT.

The V call is TRBV24-1, the J call TRBJ2-1; 11 bases align to TRBD2. The V and J ends lost 4 bases and 7 bases, in that order; junction bases with no gene match: 14. This CDR3 comprises 18 residues. The germline CDR1 and CDR2 sequences are KGHDR and SFDVKD. The CDR3: CATSDRVLSGRAPNEQFF. In DNA, the CDR3 is TGTGCCACCAGTGACCGCGTCCTTAGCGGGAGGGCCCCGAATGAGCAGTTCTTC.

This chain links TRBV30 with TRBJ1-4; the D gene is possibly TRBD1 (5 bases). Germline-derived CDR1 and CDR2 are GTSNPN and SVGIG (reference sequence). V was cut by 1 base and J by 8 bases, with 14 bases left in between. The length of the CDR3 is 14 residues. This CDR3 is CAWSERQGREKLFF. In DNA, the CDR3 is TGTGCCTGGAGTGAACGGCAGGGTAGAGAAAAACTGTTTTTT.

This chain links TRBV19 with TRBJ1-1, with D hard to call. V lost 1 base and J lost 1, with 4 bases in between. CDR1 and CDR2 from the germline V gene are LNHDA and SQIVND (reference sequence). The CDR3 extends over 13 amino acids. DNA of the CDR3: TGTGCCAGTAGTATAGGCAGGAACACTGAAGCTTTCTTT. Translated, it gives CASSIGRNTEAFF.

V and J are TRBV10-2 and TRBJ2-7; 7 bases fit TRBD1. The CDR3 consists of 14 residues. The J segment lost 3 bases and the V segment lost 2 bases, leaving 4 bases of the junction unmatched. CDR1 is WSHSY, CDR2 SAAADI, per germline. The CDR3 loop is CASSETGELYEQYF. The CDR3 DNA sequence: TGCGCCAGCAGTGAGACAGGGGAACTCTACGAGCAGTACTTC.

The chain links TRBV4-3 to TRBJ2-1; possibly TRBD1 for D (7 bases). With 4 bases removed from V and 0 bases from J, the gap between germline ends came to 16 bases. The germline gives CDR1 LGHNA, CDR2 YSLEER. The CDR3 sequence is 17 residues long. CDR3 residues: CASSPYARDSSYNEQFF. The CDR3 region has the DNA TGCGCCAGCAGCCCGTATGCGCGGGACAGCTCCTACAATGAGCAGTTCTTC.

The J gene is TRBJ2-3, the V gene TRBV7-8, with 8 positions matching TRBD2. The CDR3 has 17 residues. J was trimmed by 4 bases and V by 5 bases; bases with no gene match: 14. CDR1 and CDR2 from the germline V gene are SGHVS and FQNEAQ. CDR3 nucleotides: TGTGCCAGCAGCCCCTCCCTTGCAGCGGGAGTAGCAGATACGCAGTATTTT. Its translation is CASSPSLAAGVADTQYF. Full variable domain (remainder filled in from reference TRBV7-8 and TRBJ2-3): GAGVSQSPRYKVAKRGQDVALRCDPISGHVSLFWYQQALGQGPEFLTYFQNEAQLDKSGLPSDRFFAERPEGSVSTLKIQRTQQEDSAVYLCASSPSLAAGVADTQYFGPGTRLTVL.

The chain couples TRBV30 to TRBJ1-6, with D tentatively TRBD1 (5 bases). The CDR3 spans 12 residues. V was clipped by 2 bases and J by 7 bases, with 6 bases between them. CDR1 is GTSNPN, CDR2 SVGIG, per germline (reference sequence). For the CDR3, the DNA is TGTGCCTGGAGTCCAGGGAATTCACCCCTCCACTTT. Translated, it gives CAWSPGNSPLHF. The complete variable domain, with remaining parts taken from reference TRBV30 and TRBJ1-6, reads SQTIHQWPATLVQPVGSPLSLECTVEGTSNPNLYWYRQAAGRGLQLLFYSVGIGQISSEVPQNLSASRPQDRQFILSSKKLLLSDSGFYLCAWSPGNSPLHFGNGTRLTVT.

The sample holds one count of this clone. The chain is built from TRBV7-2 and TRBJ1-2; possibly TRBD1 for D (6 bases). The CDR3 loop spans 16 amino acids. The germline gives CDR1 SGHTA, CDR2 FQGNSA. Trimming stripped 5 bases from V and 4 bases from J, with 20 bases between. The CDR3 here is CASSLGPPGATYGYTF. In DNA, the CDR3 is TGTGCCAGCAGCCTAGGTCCCCCAGGGGCGACCTATGGCTACACCTTC.

This chain uses TRBV29-1 with TRBJ1-1; no firm D call. Looked up from germline, CDR1 is SQVTM and CDR2 is ANQGSEA. CDR3 length equals 12 residues. Trimming removed 4 bases from V and 1 base from J, with 7 bases in between. CDR3 protein: CSVATGNTEAFF. CDR3 nucleotide sequence: TGCAGCGTTGCGACGGGGAACACTGAAGCTTTCTTT.

The rearrangement uses TRBV27 and TRBJ1-1; possibly TRBD1 for D (5 bases). CDR3 length: 13 amino acids. The V gene's germline CDR1 is MNHEY and CDR2 SMNVEV (reference sequence). Trimming cost V 2 bases and J 1 base, with 5 bases left between them. CDR3 loop: CASSLRGNTEAFF. The DNA for the CDR3 is TGTGCCAGCAGTTTAAGGGGGAACACTGAAGCTTTCTTT.

The chain has TRBV30 and TRBJ1-1; no clear D. From germline, CDR1 is GTSNPN and CDR2 SVGIG (reference sequence). This CDR3 contains 12 residues. V was cut by 5 bases and J by 2 bases, with 9 bases left in between. The CDR3 nucleotides are TGTGCCTGGGGCCCCTCTAACACTGAAGCTTTCTTT. It translates to CAWGPSNTEAFF. Full variable domain (rest looked up from reference TRBV30 and TRBJ1-1): SQTIHQWPATLVQPVGSPLSLECTVEGTSNPNLYWYRQAAGRGLQLLFYSVGIGQISSEVPQNLSASRPQDRQFILSSKKLLLSDSGFYLCAWGPSNTEAFFGQGTRLTVV.

The rearrangement uses TRBV7-9 and TRBJ2-5; D possibly corresponds to TRBD1 (6 bases). Looked up from germline, CDR1 is SEHNR and CDR2 is FQNEAQ (reference sequence). CDR3 length: 14 residues. V was clipped by 5 bases and J by 0 bases, with 10 bases between them. Here the CDR3 reads CASSRTGYQETQYF. The CDR3, as DNA: TGTGCCAGCAGCCGAACAGGGTACCAAGAGACCCAGTACTTC.

As concerns this clone: The same CDR3 arises from other DNA sequences in this sample as well. This chain uses TRBV19 with TRBJ2-7; 9 positions agree with TRBD2. J lost 2 bases, V lost 3 bases, and 5 bases had no gene match. The CDR3 length is 15 residues. Germline V gives CDR1 LNHDA, CDR2 SQIVND (reference sequence). The CDR3 is CASSIGLAGPYEQYF. CDR3 bases: TGTGCCAGTAGTATCGGTCTAGCGGGGCCCTACGAGCAGTACTTC. Filled out from reference TRBV19 and TRBJ2-7, the complete variable domain reads DGGITQSPKYLFRKEGQNVTLSCEQNLNHDAMYWYRQDPGQGLRLIYYSQIVNDFQKGDIAEGYSVSREKKESFPLTVTSAQKNPTAFYLCASSIGLAGPYEQYFGPGTRLTVT.